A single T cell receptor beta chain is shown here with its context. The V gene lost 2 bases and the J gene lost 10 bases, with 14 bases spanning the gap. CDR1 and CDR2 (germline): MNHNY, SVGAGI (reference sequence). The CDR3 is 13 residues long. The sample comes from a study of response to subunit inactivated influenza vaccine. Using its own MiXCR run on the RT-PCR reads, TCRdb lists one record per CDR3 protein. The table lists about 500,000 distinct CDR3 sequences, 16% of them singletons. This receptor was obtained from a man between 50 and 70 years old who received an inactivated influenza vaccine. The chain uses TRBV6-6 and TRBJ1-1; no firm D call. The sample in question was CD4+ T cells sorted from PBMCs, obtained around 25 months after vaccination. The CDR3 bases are TGTGCCAGCAGTTACATAGACGGGGTAGGAGCTTTCTTT. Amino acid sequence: CASSYIDGVGAFF.